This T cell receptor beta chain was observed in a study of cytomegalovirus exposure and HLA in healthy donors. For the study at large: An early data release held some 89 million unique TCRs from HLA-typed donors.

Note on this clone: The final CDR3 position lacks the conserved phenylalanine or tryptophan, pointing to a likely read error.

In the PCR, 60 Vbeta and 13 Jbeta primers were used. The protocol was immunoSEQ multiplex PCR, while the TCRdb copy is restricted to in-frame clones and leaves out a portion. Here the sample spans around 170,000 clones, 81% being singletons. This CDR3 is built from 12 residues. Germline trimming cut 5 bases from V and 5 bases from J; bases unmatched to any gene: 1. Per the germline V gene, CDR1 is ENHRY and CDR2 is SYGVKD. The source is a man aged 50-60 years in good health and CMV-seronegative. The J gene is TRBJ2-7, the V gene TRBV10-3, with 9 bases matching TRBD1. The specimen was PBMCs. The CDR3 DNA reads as TGTGCCATCAGTAGACAGGGGGACGAGCAGTACCTC. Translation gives CAISRQGDEQYL.